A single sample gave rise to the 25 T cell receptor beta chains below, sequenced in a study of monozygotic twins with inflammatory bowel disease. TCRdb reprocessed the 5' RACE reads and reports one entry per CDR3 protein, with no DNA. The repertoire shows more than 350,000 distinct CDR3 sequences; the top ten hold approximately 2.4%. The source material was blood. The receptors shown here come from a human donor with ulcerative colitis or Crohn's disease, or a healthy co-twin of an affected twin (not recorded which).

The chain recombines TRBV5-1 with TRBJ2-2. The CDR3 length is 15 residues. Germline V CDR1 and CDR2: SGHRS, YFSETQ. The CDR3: CASSPPGVNTGELFF.

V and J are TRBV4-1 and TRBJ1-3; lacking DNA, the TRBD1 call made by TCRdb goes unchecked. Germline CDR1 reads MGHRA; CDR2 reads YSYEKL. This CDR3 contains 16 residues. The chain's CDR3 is CASSQGQGASGNTIYF.

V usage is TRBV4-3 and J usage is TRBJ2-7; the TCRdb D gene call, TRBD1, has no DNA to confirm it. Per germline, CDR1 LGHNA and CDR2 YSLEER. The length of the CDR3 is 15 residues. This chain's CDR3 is CASSQDNGASYEQYF.

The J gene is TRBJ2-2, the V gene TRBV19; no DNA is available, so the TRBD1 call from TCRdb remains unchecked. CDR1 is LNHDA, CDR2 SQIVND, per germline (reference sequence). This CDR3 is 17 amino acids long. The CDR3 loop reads CASRPIYRGQDTGELFF.

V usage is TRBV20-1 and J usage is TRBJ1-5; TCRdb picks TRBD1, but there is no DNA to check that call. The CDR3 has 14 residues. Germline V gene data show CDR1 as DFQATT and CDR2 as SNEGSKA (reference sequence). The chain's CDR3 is CSASSGAGNQPQHF.

The CDR3 is CASSLRTSGIIDEQFF. This chain connects TRBV9 to TRBJ2-1; TCRdb names TRBD2, which stays unverified in the absence of DNA. CDR3 length: 16 residues. Looked up from germline, CDR1 is SGDLS and CDR2 is YYNGEE.

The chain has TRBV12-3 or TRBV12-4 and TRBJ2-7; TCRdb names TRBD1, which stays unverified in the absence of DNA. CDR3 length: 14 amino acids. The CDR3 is CASSIRDNSYEQYF.

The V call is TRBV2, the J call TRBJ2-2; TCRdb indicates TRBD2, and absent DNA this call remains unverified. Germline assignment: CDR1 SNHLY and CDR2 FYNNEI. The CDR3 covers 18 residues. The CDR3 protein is CASSERLAGGPVTGELFF.

CDR3: CASSLAGGPEETRYF. The chain carries TRBV5-1 and TRBJ2-5; the TCRdb call, TRBD2, lacks DNA for checking. CDR3 length equals 15 residues. Germline values: CDR1 SGHRS, CDR2 YFSETQ.

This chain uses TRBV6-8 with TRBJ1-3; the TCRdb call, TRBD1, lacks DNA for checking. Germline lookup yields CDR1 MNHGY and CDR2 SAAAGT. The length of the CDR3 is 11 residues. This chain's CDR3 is CASGHRGTIYF.

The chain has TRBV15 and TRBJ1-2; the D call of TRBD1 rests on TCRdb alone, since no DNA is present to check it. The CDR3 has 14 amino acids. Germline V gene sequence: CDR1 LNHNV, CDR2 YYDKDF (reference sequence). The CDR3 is CATSREPGTYGYTF.

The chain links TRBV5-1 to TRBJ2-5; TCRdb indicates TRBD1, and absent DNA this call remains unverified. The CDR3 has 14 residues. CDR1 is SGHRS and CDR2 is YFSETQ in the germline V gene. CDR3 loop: CASSYRGQEETQYF.

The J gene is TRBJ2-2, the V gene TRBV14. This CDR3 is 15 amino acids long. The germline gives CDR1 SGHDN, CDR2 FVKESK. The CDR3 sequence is CASSQVYSAFGELFF.

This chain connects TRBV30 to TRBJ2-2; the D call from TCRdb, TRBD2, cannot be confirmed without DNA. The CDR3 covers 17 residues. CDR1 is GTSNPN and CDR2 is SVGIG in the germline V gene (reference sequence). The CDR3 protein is CAWSVSPSGTVTGELFF.

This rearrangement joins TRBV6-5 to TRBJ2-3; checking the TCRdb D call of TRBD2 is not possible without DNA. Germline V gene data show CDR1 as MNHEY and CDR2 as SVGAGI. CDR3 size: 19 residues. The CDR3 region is CASSYQSSGGVPSLDTQYF.

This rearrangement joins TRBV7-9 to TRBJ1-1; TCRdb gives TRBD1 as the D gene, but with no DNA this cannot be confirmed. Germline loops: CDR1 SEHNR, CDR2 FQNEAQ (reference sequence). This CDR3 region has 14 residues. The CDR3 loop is CASSLTGGRPEAFF.

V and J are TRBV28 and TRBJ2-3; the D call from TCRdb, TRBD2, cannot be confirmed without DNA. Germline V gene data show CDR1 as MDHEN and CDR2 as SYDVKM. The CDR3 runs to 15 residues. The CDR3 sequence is CAITPGLSNTDTQYF.

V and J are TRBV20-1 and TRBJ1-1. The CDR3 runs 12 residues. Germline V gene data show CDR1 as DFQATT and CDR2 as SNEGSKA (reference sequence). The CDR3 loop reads CSARGSQIEAFF.

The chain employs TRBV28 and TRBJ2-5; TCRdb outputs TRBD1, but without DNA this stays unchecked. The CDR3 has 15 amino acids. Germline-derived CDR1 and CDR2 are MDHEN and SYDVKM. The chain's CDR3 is CASSPDRGLQETQYF.

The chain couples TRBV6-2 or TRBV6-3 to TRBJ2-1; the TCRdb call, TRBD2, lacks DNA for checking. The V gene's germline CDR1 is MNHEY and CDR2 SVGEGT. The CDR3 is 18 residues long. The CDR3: CASSYSMGSGMGYNEQFF.

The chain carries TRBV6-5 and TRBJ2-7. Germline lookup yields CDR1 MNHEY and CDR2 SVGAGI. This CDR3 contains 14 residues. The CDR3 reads CASSYKDRAYEQYF.

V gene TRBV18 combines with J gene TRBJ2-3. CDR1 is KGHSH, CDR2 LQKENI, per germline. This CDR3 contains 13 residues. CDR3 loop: CASSPFSTDTQYF.

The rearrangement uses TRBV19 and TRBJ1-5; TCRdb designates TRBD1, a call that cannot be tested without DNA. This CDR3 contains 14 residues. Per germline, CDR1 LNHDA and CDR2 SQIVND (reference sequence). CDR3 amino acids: CASSIVRRDQPQHF.

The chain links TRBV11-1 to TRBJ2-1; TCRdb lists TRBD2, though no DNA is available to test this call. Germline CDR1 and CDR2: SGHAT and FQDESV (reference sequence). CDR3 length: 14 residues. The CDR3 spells CASVSGRGVNEQFF.

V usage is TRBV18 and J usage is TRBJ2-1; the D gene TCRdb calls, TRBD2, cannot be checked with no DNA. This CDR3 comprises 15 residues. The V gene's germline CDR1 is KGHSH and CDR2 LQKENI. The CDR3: CASSPRSLGAHEQFF.